A selection of T cell receptor beta chains follows, all from one sample in a study of shared clonotypes between healthy human individuals. The method was immunoSEQ multiplex PCR; TCRdb's version includes in-frame clones alone and lacks a portion of them. This table has some 2.4 million clones, 93% appearing once. The sample comprised naive CD4+ T cells from PBMCs. Source of these receptors: a man aged 18 to 35 in good health. Some clones in this sample may be carry-over from other donors' samples. Both conserved end residues are part of each CDR3. The D gene is left open where the match is weak. Clone size, where shown, is once, few, many, or a class for clones that have expanded.

NA TRBJ1-2 TRBV7-8 NA CASSLALRDGYTF TGTGCCAGCAGCTTAGCCCTACGGGATGGCTACACCTTC
NA TRBJ1-3 TRBV28 NA CASSLLGSGNTIYF TGTGCCAGCAGTTTATTGGGATCTGGAAACACCATATATTTT
NA TRBJ1-5 TRBV5-1 few CASSLEPDQPQHF TGCGCCAGCAGCTTGGAACCCGATCAGCCCCAGCATTTT
NA TRBJ1-1 TRBV9 NA CASSVEPGGRTEAFF TGTGCCAGCAGCGTAGAACCGGGTGGGAGAACTGAAGCTTTCTTT
NA TRBJ2-5 TRBV25-1 NA CASSERGTQYF TGTGCCAGCAGTGAACGTGGGACCCAGTACTTC
NA TRBJ1-5 TRBV18 NA CASSAGAQQPQHF TGTGCCAGCTCGGCCGGGGCGCAACAGCCCCAGCATTTT
NA TRBJ2-7 TRBV2 NA CASSEKRVYYEQYF TGTGCCAGCAGTGAGAAGCGGGTTTACTACGAGCAGTACTTC
TRBD2 TRBJ2-5 TRBV28 NA CASSLGGVGREQYF TGTGCCAGCAGTTTAGGCGGCGTGGGGCGGGAGCAGTACTTC
NA TRBJ2-1 TRBV4-3 NA CASSQDYRSSYNEQFF TGCGCCAGCAGCCAAGACTACAGGTCTTCCTACAATGAGCAGTTCTTC
NA TRBJ2-7 TRBV5-8 NA CASSLGGQDYEQYF TGTGCCAGCAGCTTGGGGGGGCAGGACTACGAGCAGTACTTC
NA TRBJ1-4 TRBV5-1 NA CASSLGGSYEKLFF TGCGCCAGCAGCCTAGGCGGTTCCTATGAAAAACTGTTTTTT